A selection of T cell receptor beta chains follows, all from one sample in a study of blood T cell repertoires in COVID-19. Here immunoSEQ multiplex PCR was the method, and the copy in TCRdb shows in-frame clones only, minus some. Of about 160,000 clones in the sample, roughly 90% were seen once. The sequencing input was peripheral blood. These receptors came from a man aged 45 to 65 with acute or convalescent COVID-19. Both conserved end residues are part of each CDR3. A D gene is named only where the DNA matches it firmly. Size is omitted from some rows. Given values are once, few, many or a class for expanded clones.

14,NA,TRBV7-9,TRBJ1-2,NA,CASSPRVPSGGYTF,TGTGCCAGCAGTCCCAGGGTCCCTTCGGGCGGCTACACCTTC
15,NA,TRBV19,TRBJ2-5,NA,CASSISAGIVETQYF,TGTGCCAGTAGTATATCGGCAGGGATTGTGGAGACCCAGTACTTC
17,once,TRBV7-9,TRBJ1-5,TRBD1,CASSLGTGLYSNQPQHF,TGTGCCAGCAGCCTCGGGACAGGGCTTTATAGCAATCAGCCCCAGCATTTT
12,NA,TRBV2,TRBJ1-5,NA,CASRGDNQPQHF,TGTGCCAGCCGCGGGGACAATCAGCCCCAGCATTTT
15,NA,TRBV20-1,TRBJ2-2,NA,CSAIDPGGRGGELFF,TGCAGTGCTATTGATCCGGGGGGCCGCGGCGGGGAGCTGTTTTTT
14,NA,TRBV19,TRBJ2-2,TRBD2,CASRPRGGTGELFF,TGTGCCAGTAGACCACGGGGGGGCACCGGGGAGCTGTTTTTT
15,NA,TRBV7-3,TRBJ2-5,TRBD2,CASSRYPSGQETQYF,TGTGCCAGCAGCCGCTATCCTAGCGGTCAAGAGACCCAGTACTTC
15,NA,TRBV19,TRBJ1-5,TRBD1,CASSSDRGLGQPQHF,TGTGCCAGTAGCTCGGACAGGGGGCTTGGTCAGCCCCAGCATTTT
16,NA,TRBV9,TRBJ1-2,NA,CASSPSGTQGTYGYTF,TGTGCCAGCAGCCCATCCGGGACGCAGGGGACCTATGGCTACACCTTC
16,NA,TRBV4-3,TRBJ2-3,NA,CASSQRGRRATDTQYF,TGCGCCAGCAGCCAACGGGGCCGGAGGGCCACAGATACGCAGTATTTT
15,NA,TRBV25-1,TRBJ2-5,TRBD1,CASSDPGQGQETQYF,TGTGCCAGCAGTGATCCGGGACAGGGGCAAGAGACCCAGTACTTC
13,NA,TRBV29-1,TRBJ2-7,NA,CSAKPGFSYEQYF,TGCAGCGCGAAGCCGGGTTTCTCCTACGAGCAGTACTTC
13,NA,TRBV28,TRBJ1-3,NA,CASQEGTGNTIYF,TGTGCCAGTCAGGAGGGGACGGGGAACACCATATATTTT
14,NA,TRBV6-1,TRBJ1-2,NA,CASSEASQRYGYTF,TGTGCCAGCAGTGAAGCGTCGCAGCGCTATGGCTACACCTTC
15,NA,TRBV7-6,TRBJ2-3,NA,CASSLVVGLTDTQYF,TGTGCCAGCAGCTTAGTAGTAGGACTCACAGATACGCAGTATTTT
16,NA,TRBV5-1,TRBJ2-3,NA,CASSLVGQSRTDTQYF,TGCGCCAGCAGCTTGGTCGGACAGTCCCGCACAGATACGCAGTATTTT
16,NA,TRBV5-1,TRBJ2-1,NA,CASSLVPQSGYNEQFF,TGCGCCAGCAGCTTGGTTCCGCAGTCGGGATACAATGAGCAGTTCTTC
16,NA,TRBV5-6,TRBJ2-3,TRBD1,CASSLAGDSLTDTQYF,TGTGCCAGCAGCTTGGCCGGGGACAGCCTCACAGATACGCAGTATTTT
15,few,TRBV4-2,TRBJ2-5,TRBD2,CASSQTGLAEETQYF,TGTGCCAGCAGCCAGACGGGACTAGCGGAAGAGACCCAGTACTTC
16,NA,TRBV15,TRBJ1-1,NA,CATSRGLDKPNTEAFF,TGTGCCACCAGCAGAGGGCTGGACAAGCCGAACACTGAAGCTTTCTTT
17,once,TRBV4-3,TRBJ2-3,TRBD2,CASSQERLAPVGDTQYF,TGCGCCAGCAGCCAAGAACGACTAGCGCCGGTGGGAGATACGCAGTATTTT
13,NA,TRBV4-1,TRBJ1-2,TRBD1,CASSLDRGGGYTF,TGCGCCAGCAGCCTCGACAGGGGCGGTGGCTACACCTTC
15,NA,TRBV4-3,TRBJ1-2,NA,CASSQSRGDNYGYTF,TGCGCCAGCAGCCAATCAAGAGGAGATAACTATGGCTACACCTTC
14,NA,TRBV19,TRBJ1-5,TRBD1,CASKGAGGVQPQHF,TGTGCCAGTAAGGGGGCAGGAGGAGTTCAGCCCCAGCATTTT
15,NA,TRBV28,TRBJ1-5,TRBD1,CASSAPGQGVQPQHF,TGTGCCAGCAGCGCCCCGGGACAGGGGGTTCAGCCCCAGCATTTT
16,NA,TRBV5-4,TRBJ1-5,TRBD1,CASSLGGTASNQPQHF,TGTGCCAGCAGCCTTGGTGGGACAGCTAGCAATCAGCCCCAGCATTTT
14,once,TRBV7-2,TRBJ2-3,NA,CATRRGTSTDTQYF,TGTGCCACCCGCAGGGGTACTAGCACAGATACGCAGTATTTT
13,NA,TRBV27,TRBJ2-7,NA,CASSLGQTYEQYF,TGTGCCAGCAGTTTAGGACAGACCTACGAGCAGTACTTC
15,NA,TRBV9,TRBJ2-2,TRBD1,CASSVETGGTGELFF,TGTGCCAGCAGCGTAGAGACAGGGGGAACCGGGGAGCTGTTTTTT
14,NA,TRBV4-2,TRBJ1-2,TRBD1,CASSQAVRQGGSTF,TGTGCCAGCAGCCAAGCAGTGAGACAGGGTGGGTCCACCTTC
18,NA,TRBV3-1/TRBV3-2,TRBJ2-3,TRBD2,CASSHFFSGTSPPDTQYF,TGTGCCAGCAGCCATTTTTTCTCCGGGACTAGTCCGCCAGATACGCAGTATTTT
15,NA,TRBV6-2/TRBV6-3,TRBJ2-5,NA,CASSYSAQPQETQYF,TGTGCCAGCAGTTACTCGGCACAACCTCAAGAGACCCAGTACTTC
15,few,TRBV7-8,TRBJ2-7,NA,CASSLVVRGAYEQYF,TGTGCCAGCAGCTTAGTCGTACGGGGAGCCTACGAGCAGTACTTC
15,NA,TRBV5-8,TRBJ1-1,TRBD1,CASSFGGTVNTEAFF,TGTGCCAGCAGCTTTGGCGGGACAGTGAACACTGAAGCTTTCTTT
11,NA,TRBV20-1,TRBJ1-4,NA,CSTSGREKLFF,TGCAGCACTTCAGGGAGGGAAAAACTGTTTTTT
15,NA,TRBV18,TRBJ1-1,NA,CASSVTTQTDTEAFF,TGTGCCAGCTCCGTTACAACGCAGACAGACACTGAAGCTTTCTTT
15,NA,TRBV6-2/TRBV6-3,TRBJ2-2,NA,CASSYMRVGTGELFF,TGTGCCAGCAGTTACATGAGGGTAGGCACCGGGGAGCTGTTTTTT
12,NA,TRBV7-9,TRBJ1-5,TRBD1,CASGTDFQPQHF,TGTGCCAGCGGGACAGACTTTCAGCCCCAGCATTTT
15,NA,TRBV15,TRBJ1-1,NA,CATRGHPRGNTEAFF,TGTGCCACCAGGGGACATCCGAGGGGGAACACTGAAGCTTTCTTT
15,NA,TRBV6-4,TRBJ2-1,NA,CASSDSGSGTGEQFF,TGTGCCAGCAGTGACTCGGGTAGCGGAACAGGTGAGCAGTTCTTC
14,few,TRBV24-1,TRBJ2-2,TRBD1,CATRGQEEAGELFF,TGTGCCACCAGGGGACAGGAGGAAGCCGGGGAGCTGTTTTTT
17,NA,TRBV4-3,TRBJ2-3,TRBD2,CASSQDLPGGPTDTQYF,TGCGCCAGCAGCCAAGATCTCCCGGGGGGGCCCACAGATACGCAGTATTTT
16,NA,TRBV28,TRBJ1-2,NA,CASSLYPRDSGHGYTF,TGTGCCAGCAGTTTGTACCCCAGGGATTCGGGCCATGGCTACACCTTC
12,NA,TRBV7-2,TRBJ2-1,NA,CASSLRLGEQFF,TGTGCCAGCAGCCTCCGGTTGGGCGAGCAGTTCTTC
14,NA,TRBV30,TRBJ2-1,NA,CAWNRGLLVNEQFF,TGTGCCTGGAACCGGGGACTCCTAGTTAATGAGCAGTTCTTC
18,NA,TRBV4-2,TRBJ2-3,TRBD2,CASSQGLAGGPNADTQYF,TGTGCCAGCAGCCAAGGACTAGCGGGAGGGCCGAACGCAGATACGCAGTATTTT
16,NA,TRBV5-1,TRBJ2-2,NA,CASSLGGTTRPGELFF,TGCGCCAGCAGCTTGGGGGGGACAACGCGGCCCGGGGAGCTGTTTTTT
15,few,TRBV6-5,TRBJ2-7,TRBD2,CASSPRRAGAHEQYF,TGTGCCAGCTCCCCTCGTCGAGCGGGAGCCCACGAGCAGTACTTC